These 23 T cell receptor beta chains were sequenced from one sample in a study of T cells in localized non-small cell lung cancer. Sequencing used immunoSEQ multiplex PCR; TCRdb keeps in-frame clones, though not all of them. This sample yields 35,000 to 40,000 clones, of which approximately 86% are seen a single time; about 6.4% belongs to the top ten. Specimen: peripheral blood, collected before any cancer treatment. The receptors here all came from a man aged 40 to 69 with stage I lung adenocarcinoma.

This chain uses TRBV7-3 with TRBJ2-2, with D possibly called TRBD1 or TRBD2 (5 bases each). The CDR3 is 14 amino acids. V lost 5 bases and J 4 bases, leaving 11 bases between the germline ends. Germline assignment: CDR1 SGHTA and CDR2 FQGTGA. The CDR3 DNA follows: TGTGCCAGCAGCCGGGACCCCACCACCGGGGAGCTGTTTTTT. It translates to CASSRDPTTGELFF.

The J gene is TRBJ2-1, the V gene TRBV4-3, with 8 bases fitting TRBD1. CDR3 length: 15 residues. The germline gives CDR1 LGHNA, CDR2 YSLEER. The trim removed 4 bases at V and 8 bases at J, leaving 10 bases unmatched. The CDR3 spells CASSRGQGRLDEQFF. Here the CDR3 DNA reads TGCGCCAGCAGCCGAGGACAGGGAAGGTTAGATGAGCAGTTCTTC.

The rearrangement links TRBV9 to TRBJ2-3; 10 nucleotides line up with TRBD2. The CDR3 totals 16 residues. Unmatched junction bases numbered 9, after V lost 4 bases and J lost 4 bases. Per germline, CDR1 SGDLS and CDR2 YYNGEE. The CDR3 region has the DNA TGTGCCAGCAGCCCCCGGACTAGCGGAGTCCCAGATACGCAGTATTTT. This gives the protein CASSPRTSGVPDTQYF.

This chain links TRBV6-5 with TRBJ2-1; D uncertain. Germline CDR1 is MNHEY and CDR2 is SVGAGI. CDR3 length equals 14 residues. Between the trimmed V and J ends, which lost 5 bases and 10 bases, there was a span of 18 bases. CDR3 amino acids: CASSVPSISPEQFF. DNA for the CDR3: TGTGCCAGCAGTGTCCCGAGTATAAGCCCAGAGCAGTTCTTC.

The chain recombines TRBV15 with TRBJ1-5; TRBD1 aligns across 8 bases. The trim removed 1 base at V and 7 bases at J, leaving 12 bases unmatched. Germline V gene data show CDR1 as LNHNV and CDR2 as YYDKDF (reference sequence). The CDR3 loop spans 17 amino acids. The CDR3 sequence is CATSRVAGGFPYQPQHF. CDR3 coding DNA: TGTGCCACCAGCAGAGTGGCAGGGGGCTTTCCGTACCAGCCCCAGCATTTT.

The chain joins TRBV7-3 to TRBJ2-2; 9 bases are a match to TRBD1. Unmatched junction bases numbered 5, after V lost 3 bases and J lost 6 bases. Germline CDR1 SGHTA, CDR2 FQGTGA. The CDR3 extends over 15 amino acids. The CDR3 is CASSLGQGGAGELFF. The CDR3 region has the DNA TGTGCCAGCAGCTTGGGACAGGGTGGGGCCGGGGAGCTGTTTTTT.

The chain is built from TRBV19 and TRBJ1-5; 7 bases line up with TRBD1. J lost 6 bases, V lost 5 bases, and 1 base had no gene match. Germline CDR1 reads LNHDA; CDR2 reads SQIVND (reference sequence). The CDR3 totals 12 residues. The CDR3 coding sequence is TGTGCCAGTAGTCAGGGGGTTCAGCCCCAGCATTTT. It yields the protein CASSQGVQPQHF.

This chain connects TRBV7-9 to TRBJ2-1; 8 bases align to TRBD2. V trimming: 5 bases; J trimming: 3 bases; junction bases outside the gene matches: 9. Germline loops: CDR1 SEHNR, CDR2 FQNEAQ (reference sequence). The CDR3 has 16 amino acids. CDR3 coding DNA: TGTGCCAGCAGCCCACCCCTGAGCGGGAGCTACAATGAGCAGTTCTTC. It encodes CASSPPLSGSYNEQFF.

The chain couples TRBV28 to TRBJ2-7, with 10 bases lining up with TRBD1. Germline assignment: CDR1 MDHEN and CDR2 SYDVKM. The CDR3 totals 17 residues. V was clipped by 6 bases and J by 2 bases; unmatched bases: 13. CDR3 region: CASRTSLTGGRTYEQYF. DNA for the CDR3: TGTGCCAGCAGAACCTCACTGACAGGGGGCCGAACCTACGAGCAGTACTTC. The full variable domain, completed using reference TRBV28 and TRBJ2-7, is DVKVTQSSRYLVKRTGEKVFLECVQDMDHENMFWYRQDPGLGLRLIYFSYDVKMKEKGDIPEGYSVSREKKERFSLILESASTNQTSMYLCASRTSLTGGRTYEQYFGPGTRLTVT.

The chain has TRBV11-3 and TRBJ2-2; 9 nucleotides align to TRBD1. This CDR3 region has 14 residues. Germline-derived CDR1 and CDR2 are SGHNT and YENEEA. V shed 7 bases, J shed 6 bases, and the junction held 6 bases outside the gene matches. The CDR3 sequence: CASTMTGGAGELFF. CDR3 bases: TGTGCCAGCACCATGACAGGGGGTGCCGGGGAGCTGTTTTTT. Drawing the rest from reference TRBV11-3 and TRBJ2-2, the complete variable domain is EAGVVQSPRYKIIEKKQPVAFWCNPISGHNTLYWYLQNLGQGPELLIRYENEEAVDDSQLPKDRFSAERLKGVDSTLKIQPAELGDSAVYLCASTMTGGAGELFFGEGSRLTVL.

This chain connects TRBV7-3 to TRBJ2-7; 9 positions agree with TRBD2. V lost 5 bases to trimming and J lost 2 bases; unmatched junction nucleotides: 10. The germline V gene has CDR1 SGHTA and CDR2 FQGTGA. CDR3 length: 16 residues. The CDR3 is CASSPNSGSSPYEQYF. CDR3 coding DNA: TGTGCCAGCAGCCCAAATAGCGGGAGCTCCCCCTACGAGCAGTACTTC.

This sequence joins TRBV27 and TRBJ1-5; D ambiguous. Germline V gene sequence: CDR1 MNHEY, CDR2 SMNVEV (reference sequence). The CDR3 has 12 amino acids. Trimming took 3 bases from V and 4 from J, leaving 4 bases between them. CDR3 residues: CASSFLNQPQHF. CDR3 in DNA: TGTGCCAGCAGTTTTCTGAATCAGCCCCAGCATTTT.

The chain links TRBV19 to TRBJ2-5; 9 nucleotides agree with TRBD1. Germline CDR1 LNHDA, CDR2 SQIVND (reference sequence). V shed 6 bases, J shed 4 bases, and the junction held 9 bases outside the gene matches. The CDR3 consists of 15 residues. The CDR3 is CASSRDRDARETQYF. CDR3 sequence (DNA): TGTGCCAGTAGCCGGGACAGGGACGCGCGAGAGACCCAGTACTTC.

The chain combines TRBV9 with TRBJ2-7; 11 bases fit TRBD2. After removal of 4 bases from V and 2 bases from J, the junction contained 5 bases not matched to a gene. The germline gives CDR1 SGDLS, CDR2 YYNGEE. This CDR3 is 15 amino acids long. CDR3 in amino acids: CASSLGTSGTYEQYF. The CDR3 DNA follows: TGTGCCAGCAGCCTTGGGACTAGCGGTACCTACGAGCAGTACTTC.

The chain is built from TRBV30 and TRBJ2-7; 9 nucleotides align to TRBD2. The CDR3 runs 13 residues. The V gene's germline CDR1 is GTSNPN and CDR2 SVGIG (reference sequence). Trimming took 1 base from V and 5 from J; bases not matched to a gene: 3. The CDR3 coding sequence is TGTGCCTGGAGTGGACTAGCGGTCCACGAGCAGTACTTC. Translated: CAWSGLAVHEQYF.

This clone was found a few times. This chain uses TRBV7-9 with TRBJ2-7; D is possibly TRBD1 (5 bases). V lost 6 bases, J lost 0 bases, and 24 bases lay in between. The CDR3 is 18 residues long. Germline V lookup: CDR1 SEHNR, CDR2 FQNEAQ (reference sequence). Here the CDR3 DNA reads TGTGCCAGCAGTTTCAACACCGCCATAGACAGCTTCTCCTACGAGCAGTACTTC. It translates to CASSFNTAIDSFSYEQYF.

The chain joins TRBV5-4 to TRBJ2-5, with 7 bases aligning to TRBD2. CDR3 length: 14 residues. CDR1 and CDR2 from the germline V gene are SGHNT and YYREEE (reference sequence). With V trimmed by 4 bases and J by 1 base, 4 bases remained unmatched. Here the CDR3 DNA reads TGTGCCAGCAGCGTGGGGGGGAGCCAAGAGACCCAGTACTTC. The encoded protein is CASSVGGSQETQYF.

V is TRBV30 and J is TRBJ1-5; TRBD1 might be the D (5 bases). CDR3 length: 13 residues. Looked up from germline, CDR1 is GTSNPN and CDR2 is SVGIG (reference sequence). Trimming left V 5 bases short and J 6 bases short, with 14 bases between. CDR3 sequence reads: CAWATSGRQPQHF. The CDR3 nucleotides read TGTGCCTGGGCCACCTCGGGACGTCAGCCCCAGCATTTT.

V gene TRBV5-4 combines with J gene TRBJ1-1, with a possible D match to TRBD1 (5 bases). With 4 bases removed from V and 1 base from J, the gap between germline ends came to 8 bases. The CDR3 is 13 residues long. From germline, CDR1 is SGHNT and CDR2 YYREEE (reference sequence). As DNA, the CDR3 is TGTGCCAGCAGCCCAGGGTGGAACACTGAAGCTTTCTTT. This sequence encodes CASSPGWNTEAFF.

The chain carries TRBV10-3 and TRBJ2-1, with 7 bases identical to TRBD2. The CDR3 contains 13 residues. V trimming: 11 bases; J trimming: 8 bases; junction bases outside the gene matches: 12. Germline assignment: CDR1 ENHRY and CDR2 SYGVKD. CDR3: CAALGSGKDEQFF. CDR3 nucleotides: TGTGCCGCCCTGGGGAGCGGGAAGGATGAGCAGTTCTTC.

The V gene is TRBV7-3, the J gene TRBJ2-3, with 14 bases identical to TRBD2. The ends lost 5 bases at V and 14 bases at J; junction bases unmatched: 15. Germline-derived CDR1 and CDR2 are SGHTA and FQGTGA. The CDR3 is made up of 16 amino acids. The CDR3 protein is CASSLRTSGRPSEWYF. CDR3 sequence (DNA): TGTGCCAGCAGCCTCCGGACTAGCGGGAGGCCCAGCGAGTGGTATTTT. The whole variable domain, filled in from reference TRBV7-3 and TRBJ2-3, reads GAGVSQTPSNKVTEKGKYVELRCDPISGHTALYWYRQSLGQGPEFLIYFQGTGAADDSGLPNDRFFAVRPEGSVSTLKIQRTERGDSAVYLCASSLRTSGRPSEWYFGPGTRLTVL.

The chain has TRBV13 and TRBJ2-7; 7 bases map to TRBD1. Losses at the gene ends were 2 bases for V and 5 bases for J; bases not matched to a gene: 9. This CDR3 is built from 15 residues. The V gene's germline CDR1 is PRHDT and CDR2 FYEKMQ (reference sequence). CDR3 amino acids: CASSLSPDRAHEQYF. In nucleotides, the CDR3 is TGTGCCAGCAGCTTATCGCCCGACAGGGCCCACGAGCAGTACTTC.

The genes are TRBV11-2 and TRBJ2-7; D gene ambiguous. Germline CDR1 reads SGHAT; CDR2 reads FQNNGV. This CDR3 has 15 residues. V lost 0 bases and J lost 3, with 12 bases in between. For the CDR3, the DNA is TGTGCCAGCAGCTTAGACCGGCTAGTGGGCTACGAGCAGTACTTC. This encodes CASSLDRLVGYEQYF.